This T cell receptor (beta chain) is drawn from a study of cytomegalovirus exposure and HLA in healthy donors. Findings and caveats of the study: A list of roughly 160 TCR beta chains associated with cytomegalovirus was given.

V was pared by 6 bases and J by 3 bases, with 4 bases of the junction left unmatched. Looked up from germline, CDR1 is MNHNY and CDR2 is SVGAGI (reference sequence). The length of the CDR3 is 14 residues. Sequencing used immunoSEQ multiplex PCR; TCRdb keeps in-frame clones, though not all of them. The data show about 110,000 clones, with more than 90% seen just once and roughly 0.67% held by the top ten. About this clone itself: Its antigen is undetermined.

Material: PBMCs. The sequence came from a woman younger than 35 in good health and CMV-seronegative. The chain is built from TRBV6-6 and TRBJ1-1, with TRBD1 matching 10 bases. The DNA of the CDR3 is TGTGCCAGCAGCCGGACAGGGGGGGACACTGAAGCTTTCTTT. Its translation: CASSRTGGDTEAFF.